A selection of T cell receptor beta chains follows, all from one sample in a study of STAT5B mutations in CD4+ large granular lymphocyte leukemia. Measured with immunoSEQ multiplex PCR; TCRdb has only the in-frame clones, and not every one. The data contain approximately 39,000 clones, 85% of them seen just once; the ten biggest clones take up around 1.2%. The sequenced sample consisted of CD4+ T cells from blood buffy coats. The source is a human donor in good health. CDR3s include the opening cysteine and the closing phenylalanine or tryptophan. D genes are given only for firm matches. Clone size is given for some rows only: seen once, a few or many times, or a class if the clone is expanded.

abundance: -; v_gene: TRBV6-1; d_gene: -; j_gene: TRBJ2-7; CDR3nt: TGTGCCAGCAGTGAATTCAGACAGGCAACCTACGAGCAGTACTTC; CDR3aa: CASSEFRQATYEQYF
abundance: -; v_gene: TRBV7-3; d_gene: TRBD1; j_gene: TRBJ2-3; CDR3nt: TGTGCCAGCAGTCCGGACAGGGGTGGAGATACGCAGTATTTT; CDR3aa: CASSPDRGGDTQYF
abundance: -; v_gene: TRBV6-6; d_gene: -; j_gene: TRBJ1-1; CDR3nt: TGTGCCAGCAGTCCGATCAGGGGCACTGAAGCTTTCTTT; CDR3aa: CASSPIRGTEAFF
abundance: -; v_gene: TRBV28; d_gene: TRBD1; j_gene: TRBJ1-5; CDR3nt: TGTGCCAGCAGTCCAGCGACAGGGGGCTGGGGCAATCAGCCCCAGCATTTT; CDR3aa: CASSPATGGWGNQPQHF
abundance: -; v_gene: TRBV5-1; d_gene: TRBD1; j_gene: TRBJ1-2; CDR3nt: TGCGCCAGCAGCCGGGGACAGAACTATGGCTACACCTTC; CDR3aa: CASSRGQNYGYTF
abundance: -; v_gene: TRBV6-4; d_gene: -; j_gene: TRBJ1-1; CDR3nt: TGTGCCAGCAGTCCATCGGGGGGGAACACTGAAGCTTTCTTT; CDR3aa: CASSPSGGNTEAFF
abundance: -; v_gene: TRBV29-1; d_gene: TRBD2; j_gene: TRBJ2-7; CDR3nt: TGCAGCGTTGCAGGACTAGCGGGAAGACTCTACGAGCAGTACTTC; CDR3aa: CSVAGLAGRLYEQYF
abundance: -; v_gene: TRBV11-3; d_gene: TRBD2; j_gene: TRBJ2-7; CDR3nt: TGTGCCAGCAGCTTTTCCGGGACTAGCGGGGCCGAGCAGTACTTC; CDR3aa: CASSFSGTSGAEQYF
abundance: -; v_gene: TRBV5-1; d_gene: -; j_gene: TRBJ2-5; CDR3nt: TGCGCCAGCAGCCAGGGGGGCGTTAGGGAGACCCAGTACTTC; CDR3aa: CASSQGGVRETQYF
abundance: -; v_gene: TRBV19; d_gene: -; j_gene: TRBJ2-1; CDR3nt: TGTGCCAGTAGTATAGGGATTTCCGATGAGCAGTTCTTC; CDR3aa: CASSIGISDEQFF
abundance: -; v_gene: TRBV5-5; d_gene: TRBD1; j_gene: TRBJ1-5; CDR3nt: TGTGCCAGCAGCTTGGGACAGGGGGCTTGGAGCAATCAGCCCCAGCATTTT; CDR3aa: CASSLGQGAWSNQPQHF
abundance: -; v_gene: TRBV2; d_gene: -; j_gene: TRBJ2-5; CDR3nt: TGTGCCGCAGGAGAGGGGACCCAGTACTTC; CDR3aa: CAAGEGTQYF
abundance: -; v_gene: TRBV5-1; d_gene: -; j_gene: TRBJ2-3; CDR3nt: TGCGCCAGCAGCTTAAGGGGGGCGGCAGATACGCAGTATTTT; CDR3aa: CASSLRGAADTQYF
abundance: -; v_gene: TRBV19; d_gene: TRBD1; j_gene: TRBJ2-2; CDR3nt: TGTGCCAGTACCGAGGGGGCAGTAGGCACCGGGGAGCTGTTTTTT; CDR3aa: CASTEGAVGTGELFF
abundance: -; v_gene: TRBV6-5; d_gene: TRBD1; j_gene: TRBJ1-1; CDR3nt: TGTGCCAGCAGTTCGACAGGGATGGTCCGCACTGAAGCTTTCTTT; CDR3aa: CASSSTGMVRTEAFF
abundance: -; v_gene: TRBV5-1; d_gene: -; j_gene: TRBJ2-5; CDR3nt: TGCGCCAGCAGCTCAGGGGCGCGGGGGGAGACCCAGTACTTC; CDR3aa: CASSSGARGETQYF
abundance: -; v_gene: TRBV11-2; d_gene: TRBD2; j_gene: TRBJ2-4; CDR3nt: TGTGCCAGCAGCTTAGGACTAGCCTTGGCCCTAGCCAAAAACATTCAGTACTTC; CDR3aa: CASSLGLALALAKNIQYF
abundance: -; v_gene: TRBV19; d_gene: -; j_gene: TRBJ1-2; CDR3nt: TGTGCCAGTAGTTTCCAGGACGCCTACGTAGGCTATGGCTACACCTTC; CDR3aa: CASSFQDAYVGYGYTF
abundance: -; v_gene: TRBV7-8; d_gene: TRBD1; j_gene: TRBJ1-2; CDR3nt: TGTGCCAGCAGCTTTGACAGGGTTAGTAGCTTCTATGGCTACACCTTC; CDR3aa: CASSFDRVSSFYGYTF
abundance: -; v_gene: TRBV19; d_gene: TRBD1; j_gene: TRBJ1-2; CDR3nt: TGTGCCAGTACCTTAGGGACAGGGAGTGGCTACACCTTC; CDR3aa: CASTLGTGSGYTF
abundance: once; v_gene: TRBV27; d_gene: -; j_gene: TRBJ2-6; CDR3nt: TGTGCCAGCAGTTCTAACGGGGCCAACGTCCTGACTTTC; CDR3aa: CASSSNGANVLTF
abundance: few; v_gene: TRBV7-5; d_gene: -; j_gene: TRBJ1-4; CDR3nt: TGTGCCAGAATGGGACGGACTAATGAAAAACTGTTTTTT; CDR3aa: CARMGRTNEKLFF
abundance: -; v_gene: TRBV7-3; d_gene: -; j_gene: TRBJ1-1; CDR3nt: TGTGCCAGCAGCGGAGGGGGACTGAACACTGAAGCTTTCTTT; CDR3aa: CASSGGGLNTEAFF
abundance: -; v_gene: TRBV25-1; d_gene: -; j_gene: TRBJ1-6; CDR3nt: TGTGCCAGCAGTGTAGGTGGCCTCTCGGCCAATTCACCCCTCCACTTT; CDR3aa: CASSVGGLSANSPLHF
abundance: -; v_gene: TRBV7-9; d_gene: -; j_gene: TRBJ2-7; CDR3nt: TGTGCCAGCAGCTTAGGGGTAGGGGCATTCTCCTACGAGCAGTACTTC; CDR3aa: CASSLGVGAFSYEQYF
abundance: -; v_gene: TRBV6-5; d_gene: -; j_gene: TRBJ2-1; CDR3nt: TGTGCCAGCAGTTACCCGAATCCCTACAATGAGCAGTTCTTC; CDR3aa: CASSYPNPYNEQFF
abundance: -; v_gene: TRBV18; d_gene: -; j_gene: TRBJ1-1; CDR3nt: TGTGCCAGCTCACCGCCGGAGTTTCTGAACACTGAAGCTTTCTTT; CDR3aa: CASSPPEFLNTEAFF
abundance: -; v_gene: TRBV11-2; d_gene: TRBD2; j_gene: TRBJ2-2; CDR3nt: TGTGCCAGCAGCCCGGCCGGGAGGGGGGAGCTGTTTTTT; CDR3aa: CASSPAGRGELFF
abundance: few; v_gene: TRBV2; d_gene: -; j_gene: TRBJ1-5; CDR3nt: TGTGCCAGCAGTTGGTCCCCCCATCAGCCCCAGCATTTT; CDR3aa: CASSWSPHQPQHF
abundance: -; v_gene: TRBV7-3; d_gene: TRBD1; j_gene: TRBJ2-1; CDR3nt: TGTGCCAGCAGCTTGGGACAGGGGTTTGGTGAGCAGTTCTTC; CDR3aa: CASSLGQGFGEQFF
abundance: few; v_gene: TRBV19; d_gene: -; j_gene: TRBJ1-5; CDR3nt: TGTGCCAGTAGTATAGCCTTTCGCAATCAGCCCCAGCATTTT; CDR3aa: CASSIAFRNQPQHF
abundance: -; v_gene: TRBV30; d_gene: -; j_gene: TRBJ2-3; CDR3nt: TGTGCCTGGACCGCGGACTATGCGACGCAGTATTTT; CDR3aa: CAWTADYATQYF